A single sample gave rise to the 30 T cell receptor beta chains below, sequenced in a study of blood T cell repertoires in COVID-19. TCRdb's table, derived via immunoSEQ multiplex PCR, lists solely in-frame clones and lacks some. The repertoire includes 300,000 to 350,000 clones, about nine tenths of them detected once, and over 1% sits in the top ten. The sample was PBMCs or T cells enriched from blood (not recorded which). These TCRs come from a woman aged 25 to 39 who had been exposed to COVID-19.

This chain connects TRBV10-1 to TRBJ1-2, with D unresolved. Trimming cost V 0 bases and J 4 bases, with 6 bases left between them. Germline lookup yields CDR1 WNHNN and CDR2 SYGVQD (reference sequence). The CDR3 is 13 amino acids. CDR3 in amino acids: CASSESNSYGYTF. CDR3 nucleotide sequence: TGCGCCAGCAGTGAGTCAAACAGCTATGGCTACACCTTC.

V is TRBV28 and J is TRBJ2-1, with D perhaps TRBD2 (5 bases). Germline lookup yields CDR1 MDHEN and CDR2 SYDVKM. Trimming pared 6 bases from V and 3 bases from J, leaving 18 bases between. The CDR3 runs to 16 residues. CDR3 sequence reads: CASSFLSAAGYNEQFF. The CDR3 coding sequence is TGTGCCAGCAGCTTCCTCTCGGCGGCGGGCTACAATGAGCAGTTCTTC.

The chain links TRBV19 to TRBJ1-5, with 7 bases matching TRBD1. The ends lost 6 bases at V and 7 bases at J; junction bases unmatched: 3. This CDR3 is built from 12 residues. Looked up from germline, CDR1 is LNHDA and CDR2 is SQIVND (reference sequence). The CDR3 sequence: CASRQGRQPQHF. CDR3 nucleotides: TGTGCCAGTAGACAGGGGCGCCAGCCCCAGCATTTT.

The V gene is TRBV27, the J gene TRBJ1-5; D perhaps matches TRBD1 (6 bases). The CDR3 extends over 16 amino acids. V was shortened by 3 bases and J by 7 bases, with 19 bases between the two germline ends. CDR1 and CDR2 from the germline V gene are MNHEY and SMNVEV (reference sequence). As DNA, the CDR3 is TGTGCCAGCAGTTTTTTTGGGGTAGGGGGGGGGCAGCCCCAGCATTTT. It yields the protein CASSFFGVGGGQPQHF.

This clone appeared a single time. V is TRBV11-3 and J is TRBJ2-7; TRBD1 matches 7 bases. The CDR3 loop spans 14 amino acids. Germline CDR1 SGHNT, CDR2 YENEEA. V was clipped by 5 bases and J by 2 bases; unmatched bases: 6. DNA of the CDR3: TGTGCCAGCAGCCCCGGGACAGACCCCTACGAGCAGTACTTC. Translated: CASSPGTDPYEQYF.

The V gene is TRBV19, the J gene TRBJ2-3, with 7 bases aligning to TRBD2. After removal of 8 bases from V and 0 bases from J, the junction contained 5 bases not matched to a gene. Germline V CDR1 and CDR2: LNHDA, SQIVND (reference sequence). This CDR3 is built from 14 residues. CDR3 bases: TGTGCCAGTCACCGGGGAGGGAGCACAGATACGCAGTATTTT. As protein: CASHRGGSTDTQYF.

The chain uses TRBV7-9 and TRBJ1-4; D perhaps matches TRBD1 (5 bases). Trimming cost V 1 base and J 2 bases, with 14 bases left between them. Germline CDR1 SEHNR, CDR2 FQNEAQ (reference sequence). The CDR3 sequence is 17 residues long. This CDR3 is CASSLGGGLGTNEKLFF. Here the CDR3 DNA reads TGTGCCAGCAGCTTAGGCGGGGGTCTAGGCACTAATGAAAAACTGTTTTTT.

This clone was recorded once. The chain combines TRBV6-5 with TRBJ2-5; D is uncertain. Germline V gene lookup returns CDR1 MNHEY and CDR2 SVGAGI. With 7 bases removed from V and 4 bases from J, the gap between germline ends came to 16 bases. The length of the CDR3 is 14 residues. The CDR3 loop reads CASTGVMNGETQYF. The CDR3 DNA reads TGTGCCAGCACAGGCGTCATGAATGGAGAGACCCAGTACTTC.

The chain recombines TRBV5-4 with TRBJ2-7; maybe TRBD1 (6 bases). Germline V gene sequence: CDR1 SGHNT, CDR2 YYREEE (reference sequence). Trimming cost V 4 bases and J 2 bases, with 13 bases left between them. This CDR3 has 14 residues. The CDR3 sequence is CASSPSWDTYEQYF. DNA of the CDR3: TGTGCCAGCAGCCCTAGCTGGGACACCTACGAGCAGTACTTC. Variable domain in full (rest from reference TRBV5-4 and TRBJ2-7): ETGVTQSPTHLIKTRGQQVTLRCSSQSGHNTVSWYQQALGQGPQFIFQYYREEENGRGNFPPRFSGLQFPNYSSELNVNALELDDSALYLCASSPSWDTYEQYFGPGTRLTVT.

Written as DNA, the CDR3 is TGTGCCAGCAGCTACGGGGGGGGAAAGGGCTCTGGAAACACCATATATTTT. This encodes CASSYGGGKGSGNTIYF. The chain has TRBV11-2 and TRBJ1-3; the D gene is possibly TRBD1 (5 bases). The CDR3 is 17 amino acids. Per the germline V gene, CDR1 is SGHAT and CDR2 is FQNNGV. The V end lost 4 bases, the J end lost 0 bases, and 16 bases lay between the germline ends.

The chain uses TRBV5-1 and TRBJ2-1; TRBD2 aligns across 7 bases. The junction had 5 bases not matched to a gene; V was cut back by 2 bases and J by 3 bases. The CDR3 totals 15 residues. Germline V gives CDR1 SGHRS, CDR2 YFSETQ. The CDR3 spells CASSFGRPDYNEQFF. Written as DNA, the CDR3 is TGCGCCAGCAGCTTCGGGAGGCCCGACTACAATGAGCAGTTCTTC.

The J gene is TRBJ2-7, the V gene TRBV7-9; tentatively, D is TRBD1 (6 bases). The CDR3 contains 14 residues. Germline CDR1 reads SEHNR; CDR2 reads FQNEAQ (reference sequence). V was pared by 6 bases and J by 3 bases, with 15 bases between. The CDR3 here is CASSPLGDNYEQYF. The CDR3 region has the DNA TGTGCCAGCAGTCCTTTAGGGGACAACTACGAGCAGTACTTC. Variable domain in full (rest from reference TRBV7-9 and TRBJ2-7): DTGVSQNPRHKITKRGQNVTFRCDPISEHNRLYWYRQTLGQGPEFLTYFQNEAQLEKSRLLSDRFSAERPKGSFSTLEIQRTEQGDSAMYLCASSPLGDNYEQYFGPGTRLTVT.

The CDR3 DNA reads as TGTGCCAGCAGCTCGCGACCGGGACTGAGATACGAGCAGTACTTC. It yields the protein CASSSRPGLRYEQYF. The genes are TRBV11-3 and TRBJ2-7, with a tentative D call TRBD2 (6 bases). The germline CDR1 and CDR2 sequences are SGHNT and YENEEA. The V end lost 4 bases, the J end lost 4 bases, and 17 bases lay between the germline ends. The CDR3 has 15 amino acids.

V gene TRBV19 combines with J gene TRBJ2-5; possible D gene TRBD1, 6 bases. Trimming left V 5 bases short and J 13 bases short, with 17 bases between. The CDR3 loop spans 12 amino acids. CDR1 is LNHDA and CDR2 is SQIVND in the germline V gene (reference sequence). CDR3 coding DNA: TGTGCCAGTAGTCAAGAAGTTACAGGGCTGTACTTC. It translates to CASSQEVTGLYF.

This clone showed up just once. The CDR3 DNA reads TGTGCCAGCAGTTATGGAGCGGAAGCTTTCTTT. This codes for CASSYGAEAFF. J is TRBJ1-1 and V is TRBV6-5, with D unresolved. This CDR3 is built from 11 residues. Per germline, CDR1 MNHEY and CDR2 SVGAGI. The V end was cut by 3 bases, the J end by 8 bases, with 7 bases between.

This sequence joins TRBV30 and TRBJ2-1, with 14 bases matching TRBD2. The V gene's germline CDR1 is GTSNPN and CDR2 SVGIG (reference sequence). V lost 4 bases and J lost 8; bases outside the gene matches: 13. This CDR3 comprises 17 residues. CDR3 sequence: CAWNVGTSGSHRYEQFF. The CDR3 bases are TGTGCCTGGAACGTTGGGACTAGCGGGAGCCATCGGTATGAGCAGTTCTTC. Full variable domain (outside the CDR3, taken from reference TRBV30 and TRBJ2-1): SQTIHQWPATLVQPVGSPLSLECTVEGTSNPNLYWYRQAAGRGLQLLFYSVGIGQISSEVPQNLSASRPQDRQFILSSKKLLLSDSGFYLCAWNVGTSGSHRYEQFFGPGTRLTVL.

V is TRBV1 and J is TRBJ2-1; the table's D call, TRBD2, was not checked against the DNA. TRBV1 is deemed a pseudogene. The CDR3 covers 18 residues. In nucleotides, the CDR3 is TGCACCAGCAGCCTTTGGACCCCGGGACTAGCAGTAAACAATGAGCAGTTCTTC. Residues: CTSSLWTPGLAVNNEQFF.

The chain combines TRBV14 with TRBJ1-1, with TRBD1 matching over 7 bases. Unmatched junction bases numbered 6, after V lost 4 bases and J lost 1 base. This CDR3 has 15 amino acids. In germline, CDR1 is SGHDN, CDR2 FVKESK. This CDR3 reads CASSLEGATNTEAFF. The CDR3 nucleotides are TGTGCCAGCAGCCTAGAGGGGGCAACGAACACTGAAGCTTTCTTT.

This rearrangement joins TRBV9 to TRBJ1-2; D gene ambiguous. V dropped 0 bases and J dropped 5 bases, with 11 bases sitting between them. CDR3 size: 14 residues. Germline values: CDR1 SGDLS, CDR2 YYNGEE. CDR3 in amino acids: CASSVGNSRYGYTF. CDR3 bases: TGTGCCAGCAGCGTAGGAAACAGCCGATATGGCTACACCTTC.

A remark on this clone: Distinct nucleotide sequences in the sample also encode this CDR3. This chain uses TRBV19 with TRBJ2-7; 10 bases align to TRBD1. Germline V gene lookup returns CDR1 LNHDA and CDR2 SQIVND (reference sequence). This CDR3 has 15 residues. Trimming took 1 base from V and 4 from J; bases not matched to a gene: 4. The CDR3 region has the DNA TGTGCCAGTAGTATAGGACAGGGGGCATTTTACGAGCAGTACTTC. Encoded protein: CASSIGQGAFYEQYF.

The chain employs TRBV4-2 and TRBJ2-5; D might be TRBD1 (6 bases). This CDR3 is built from 17 residues. Per germline, CDR1 LGHNA and CDR2 YNFKEQ. V was clipped by 0 bases and J by 4 bases, with 18 bases between them. In DNA, the CDR3 is TGTGCCAGCAGCCAAGAGGGGGCAGGGGCCAGTGCAGAGACCCAGTACTTC. It translates to CASSQEGAGASAETQYF.

This chain links TRBV28 with TRBJ2-1, with D uncertain. The germline CDR1 and CDR2 sequences are MDHEN and SYDVKM. Trimming took 8 bases from V and 4 from J, leaving 9 bases between them. CDR3 size: 12 residues. The DNA of the CDR3 is TGTGCCAGCGGCGGCCCTTACAATGAGCAGTTCTTC. Amino acids: CASGGPYNEQFF.

The V call is TRBV28, the J call TRBJ2-5, with 7 bases aligning to TRBD2. The CDR3 consists of 16 residues. V lost 6 bases, J lost 5 bases, and 15 bases stayed unmatched. Germline-derived CDR1 and CDR2 are MDHEN and SYDVKM. CDR3 loop: CASSPRSLGGSETQYF. The CDR3 DNA reads as TGTGCCAGCAGCCCTCGCTCCCTGGGCGGGAGCGAGACCCAGTACTTC. Combining the CDR3 with reference TRBV28 and TRBJ2-5 gives the whole variable domain DVKVTQSSRYLVKRTGEKVFLECVQDMDHENMFWYRQDPGLGLRLIYFSYDVKMKEKGDIPEGYSVSREKKERFSLILESASTNQTSMYLCASSPRSLGGSETQYFGPGTRLLVL.

The chain combines TRBV18 with TRBJ2-7, with a weak D call TRBD2 (5 bases). The germline V gene has CDR1 KGHSH and CDR2 LQKENI. V was trimmed by 3 bases and J by 0 bases, leaving 15 bases between them. CDR3 length: 16 amino acids. CDR3 loop: CASSPPGWTSSYEQYF. CDR3 bases: TGTGCCAGCTCACCCCCGGGGTGGACCAGCTCCTACGAGCAGTACTTC. Using reference TRBV18 and TRBJ2-7 for the parts outside the CDR3, the full variable domain is NAGVMQNPRHLVRRRGQEARLRCSPMKGHSHVYWYRQLPEEGLKFMVYLQKENIIDESGMPKERFSAEFPKEGPSILRIQQVVRGDSAAYFCASSPPGWTSSYEQYFGPGTRLTVT.

The chain uses TRBV27 and TRBJ2-7, with D tentatively TRBD2 (6 bases). The CDR3 covers 15 residues. Germline assignment: CDR1 MNHEY and CDR2 SMNVEV (reference sequence). V was shortened by 3 bases and J by 1 base, with 13 bases between the two germline ends. CDR3 sequence (DNA): TGTGCCAGCAGTTTCTTGGGGGGAACTTCCTACGAGCAGTACTTC. It encodes CASSFLGGTSYEQYF.

V gene TRBV5-1 combines with J gene TRBJ1-3; a weak D match, TRBD1 (6 bases). V was pared by 0 bases and J by 0 bases, with 16 bases between. This CDR3 is built from 18 residues. Germline V gives CDR1 SGHRS, CDR2 YFSETQ. This CDR3 is CASSLVVQGSSSGNTIYF. CDR3 coding DNA: TGCGCCAGCAGCTTGGTGGTGCAGGGGAGCTCCTCTGGAAACACCATATATTTT.

V usage is TRBV27 and J usage is TRBJ2-2; TRBD2 is a possible D gene (6 bases). The V end was cut by 4 bases, the J end by 1 base, with 19 bases between. CDR1 and CDR2 (germline): MNHEY, SMNVEV (reference sequence). CDR3 length: 18 amino acids. The CDR3 sequence is CASSSRGNWRENTGELFF. The CDR3 coding sequence is TGTGCCAGCAGTTCCCGCGGGAATTGGCGGGAGAACACCGGGGAGCTGTTTTTT.

The V and J genes are TRBV19 and TRBJ1-1, with 9 nucleotides matching TRBD1. The junction had 8 bases not matched to a gene; V was cut back by 5 bases and J by 4 bases. Germline values: CDR1 LNHDA, CDR2 SQIVND (reference sequence). The CDR3 has 15 residues. CDR3 in amino acids: CASSFAGDRATEAFF. CDR3 DNA: TGTGCCAGTAGTTTTGCGGGGGACAGGGCCACTGAAGCTTTCTTT. The full variable domain, with the rest looked up from reference TRBV19 and TRBJ1-1, is DGGITQSPKYLFRKEGQNVTLSCEQNLNHDAMYWYRQDPGQGLRLIYYSQIVNDFQKGDIAEGYSVSREKKESFPLTVTSAQKNPTAFYLCASSFAGDRATEAFFGQGTRLTVV.

This rearrangement joins TRBV5-6 to TRBJ2-7; D remains unclear. Germline CDR1 reads SGHDT; CDR2 reads YYEEEE. The CDR3 is 13 residues long. Trimming stripped 0 bases from V and 3 bases from J, with 7 bases between. CDR3 bases: TGTGCCAGCAGCTTGGCCCACAGCTACGAGCAGTACTTC. It specifies CASSLAHSYEQYF.

V gene TRBV9 combines with J gene TRBJ2-7, with TRBD2 matching 10 bases. Germline CDR1 is SGDLS and CDR2 is YYNGEE. The CDR3 has 14 amino acids. The ends lost 0 bases at V and 7 bases at J; junction bases unmatched: 4. CDR3 bases: TGTGCCAGCAGCGTAGGTCCTAGCGGGAGTGAGCAGTACTTC. Protein: CASSVGPSGSEQYF.